Presented here are 27 T cell receptor beta chains from one specimen sequenced in a study of T cells expressing NK-cell markers. Reprocessing the 5' RACE reads, TCRdb reports a single entry for every CDR3 protein and omits DNA. Here the sample table reports about 30,000 distinct CDR3 sequences. The sequenced sample was blood T cells: a sorted CD56 or NKG2C T cell subset, CD4+ or CD8+ T cells, or bulk PBMC T cells (not recorded which). These TCRs come from a woman aged 18 to 69 in good health.

The V and J genes are TRBV12-3 or TRBV12-4 and TRBJ2-1; the D call of TRBD2 rests on TCRdb alone, since no DNA is present to check it. This CDR3 region has 14 residues. The CDR3 sequence: CASSWRRGGDEQFF.

The chain is built from TRBV7-2 and TRBJ2-3; no DNA is available, so the TRBD2 call from TCRdb remains unchecked. The germline gives CDR1 SGHTA, CDR2 FQGNSA. The length of the CDR3 is 15 residues. CDR3 sequence: CASSPTSGLADTQYF.

The chain carries TRBV12-3 or TRBV12-4 and TRBJ2-5; TCRdb gives TRBD2 as the D gene, but with no DNA this cannot be confirmed. The CDR3 has 15 amino acids. This CDR3 reads CASKHRDFHPETQYF.

The rearrangement joins TRBV6-4 to TRBJ1-1. Germline V gene data show CDR1 as MRHNA and CDR2 as SNTAGT. The CDR3 is made up of 13 amino acids. Here the CDR3 reads CASSEAGSTEAFF.

This sequence joins TRBV19 and TRBJ2-1; as DNA is missing, the TRBD1 call by TCRdb cannot be tested. Germline CDR1 LNHDA, CDR2 SQIVND (reference sequence). CDR3 length equals 15 residues. Here the CDR3 reads CASRKGTGSKGEQFF.

V and J are TRBV5-1 and TRBJ2-5; TCRdb calls TRBD2, which cannot be checked without DNA. The germline CDR1 and CDR2 sequences are SGHRS and YFSETQ. This CDR3 spans 20 amino acids. The CDR3 sequence: CASSLAGGVAGKYYQETQYF.

This chain connects TRBV29-1 to TRBJ2-2; TCRdb names TRBD1, which stays unverified in the absence of DNA. CDR1 is SQVTM and CDR2 is ANQGSEA in the germline V gene. The CDR3 loop spans 15 amino acids. CDR3 sequence: CSVFATEGDTGELFF.

The chain employs TRBV30 and TRBJ2-3; TCRdb's assignment of TRBD1 cannot be checked, as there is no DNA. The CDR3 consists of 13 residues. Germline CDR1 GTSNPN, CDR2 SVGIG (reference sequence). This chain's CDR3 is CAWSWSHTDTQYF.

The chain combines TRBV20-1 with TRBJ1-5; TCRdb picks TRBD1, but there is no DNA to check that call. The CDR3 contains 15 residues. Germline V lookup: CDR1 DFQATT, CDR2 SNEGSKA (reference sequence). CDR3 in amino acids: CSARPSGEESQPQHF.

The chain has TRBV20-1 and TRBJ2-1; the TRBD1 assignment by TCRdb is unverifiable without DNA. CDR1 is DFQATT, CDR2 SNEGSKA, per germline (reference sequence). There are 14 residues in the CDR3. CDR3 region: CSALRDRGGNEQFF.

The V gene is TRBV30, the J gene TRBJ2-3; TCRdb returns TRBD1, unconfirmable since there is no DNA. Germline V gene lookup returns CDR1 GTSNPN and CDR2 SVGIG (reference sequence). The CDR3 is 16 amino acids. This CDR3 is CAWSVWRGLSTDTQYF. The entire variable domain, with the rest obtained from reference TRBV30 and TRBJ2-3, is as follows: SQTIHQWPATLVQPVGSPLSLECTVEGTSNPNLYWYRQAAGRGLQLLFYSVGIGQISSEVPQNLSASRPQDRQFILSSKKLLLSDSGFYLCAWSVWRGLSTDTQYFGPGTRLTVL.

CDR3 sequence reads: CASSQSGTAYEQYF. The rearrangement uses TRBV4-1 and TRBJ2-7; TCRdb indicates TRBD1, and absent DNA this call remains unverified. Germline assignment: CDR1 MGHRA and CDR2 YSYEKL. This CDR3 spans 14 amino acids.

The J gene is TRBJ2-7, the V gene TRBV7-2; TCRdb designates TRBD2, a call that cannot be tested without DNA. Germline-derived CDR1 and CDR2 are SGHTA and FQGNSA. The CDR3 totals 15 residues. The chain's CDR3 is CASRIGPGDSYEQYF.

The J gene is TRBJ2-3, the V gene TRBV2; without DNA, the TCRdb call of TRBD1 cannot be checked. The CDR3 contains 15 residues. Germline-derived CDR1 and CDR2 are SNHLY and FYNNEI. The CDR3 reads CASRARTGGADTQYF.

This CDR3 reads CASSSRTGATFYEQYF. V is TRBV9 and J is TRBJ2-7; the D gene TCRdb calls, TRBD1, cannot be checked with no DNA. Germline assignment: CDR1 SGDLS and CDR2 YYNGEE. CDR3 length: 16 residues.

The chain combines TRBV7-9 with TRBJ2-7. Looked up from germline, CDR1 is SEHNR and CDR2 is FQNEAQ (reference sequence). This CDR3 has 14 amino acids. The CDR3 is CASSLGSAIYEQYF.

The rearrangement uses TRBV11-2 and TRBJ2-1; absent DNA, TCRdb's TRBD1 call cannot be checked. CDR3 length: 15 residues. The germline CDR1 and CDR2 sequences are SGHAT and FQNNGV. CDR3 sequence: CASSLGDQGYNEQFF.

The genes are TRBV7-8 and TRBJ2-1; TCRdb designates TRBD1, a call that cannot be tested without DNA. The V gene's germline CDR1 is SGHVS and CDR2 FQNEAQ. The CDR3 contains 18 residues. CDR3 loop: CASSLGVSLRGVYNEQFF.

V gene TRBV20-1 combines with J gene TRBJ2-1; lacking DNA, the TRBD1 call made by TCRdb goes unchecked. Germline V gives CDR1 DFQATT, CDR2 SNEGSKA (reference sequence). CDR3 length: 15 residues. The CDR3 region is CSALPDEAGHNEQFF.

The chain uses TRBV30 and TRBJ2-2; TCRdb selects TRBD1, and the lack of DNA leaves this call unchecked. CDR1 is GTSNPN and CDR2 is SVGIG in the germline V gene (reference sequence). The CDR3 sequence is 15 residues long. The CDR3 sequence is CAWNSWGANTGELFF.

The chain employs TRBV27 and TRBJ2-5; TCRdb returns TRBD2, unconfirmable since there is no DNA. CDR1 is MNHEY, CDR2 SMNVEV, per germline (reference sequence). The CDR3 sequence is 16 residues long. The CDR3 spells CASSGEGGGPQETQYF.

The chain is built from TRBV27 and TRBJ2-7; TCRdb reports TRBD1, a call that lacks DNA to check it against. Germline assignment: CDR1 MNHEY and CDR2 SMNVEV (reference sequence). The CDR3 has 13 residues. CDR3 region: CASSGGPSYEQYF.

The chain recombines TRBV4-1 with TRBJ2-7; TCRdb selects TRBD2, and the lack of DNA leaves this call unchecked. The CDR3 covers 16 residues. Germline values: CDR1 MGHRA, CDR2 YSYEKL. This CDR3 reads CASSHPRTSGRDEQYF.

V gene TRBV12-3 or TRBV12-4 combines with J gene TRBJ2-7; TCRdb designates TRBD2, a call that cannot be tested without DNA. The CDR3 runs 19 residues. The chain's CDR3 is CASSLGAPSGGPRGHEQYF.

The genes are TRBV14 and TRBJ2-7; TCRdb indicates TRBD1, and absent DNA this call remains unverified. Germline V lookup: CDR1 SGHDN, CDR2 FVKESK. The CDR3 totals 15 residues. The CDR3 sequence: CASSQDQGILDEQYF.

The CDR3 loop is CASSQGQNTEAFF. The chain carries TRBV4-1 and TRBJ1-1. This CDR3 has 13 amino acids. CDR1 and CDR2 (germline): MGHRA, YSYEKL.

The gene calls are TRBV7-9 and TRBJ2-7. The CDR3 length is 14 residues. Germline CDR1 and CDR2: SEHNR and FQNEAQ (reference sequence). CDR3: CASSVQGTPYEQYF.